Below, 30 T cell receptor beta chains from the same sample are listed, as sequenced in a study of OX40 agonist ivuxolimab in advanced cancers. Data came from immunoSEQ multiplex PCR; TCRdb stores just in-frame clones and leaves some out. The sample consists of about 95,000 clones, 89% of them appearing once. This specimen consisted of CD4+ or CD8+ T cells sorted from blood, obtained in a trial of the OX40 agonist ivuxolimab. Receptor source: an adult with an advanced solid tumor such as melanoma, head and neck, liver or kidney cancer.

This chain connects TRBV29-1 to TRBJ1-1; possibly TRBD1 for D (6 bases). CDR3 length: 12 amino acids. Germline loops: CDR1 SQVTM, CDR2 ANQGSEA. Trimming removed 6 bases at V and 0 bases at J, with 8 bases between. The CDR3 is CSVGDMNTEAFF. Written as DNA, the CDR3 is TGCAGCGTCGGGGACATGAACACTGAAGCTTTCTTT.

This rearrangement joins TRBV2 to TRBJ2-3, with TRBD2 matching over 9 bases. With V trimmed by 8 bases and J by 7 bases, 10 bases remained unmatched. CDR3 length: 14 residues. Germline CDR1 SNHLY, CDR2 FYNNEI. The CDR3 DNA reads TGTGCCAGCCCCCCCGGCCTAGCGGGGTATACGCAGTATTTT. As protein: CASPPGLAGYTQYF.

The V call is TRBV9, the J call TRBJ2-3; 11 bases fit TRBD2. The germline V gene encodes CDR1 SGDLS and CDR2 YYNGEE. The length of the CDR3 is 18 residues. The junction had 7 bases not matched to a gene; V was cut back by 0 bases and J by 1 base. Here the CDR3 DNA reads TGTGCCAGCAGCGTAGGAACTAGCGGGAGAATCGGCACAGATACGCAGTATTTT. It yields the protein CASSVGTSGRIGTDTQYF.

The CDR3 is CASSLRAGGTEQYF. For the CDR3, the DNA is TGTGCCAGCAGCCTGAGAGCGGGAGGGACCGAGCAGTACTTC. The chain links TRBV7-9 to TRBJ2-7, with 10 nucleotides matching TRBD2. The germline CDR1 and CDR2 sequences are SEHNR and FQNEAQ (reference sequence). With 5 bases clipped from V and 6 bases from J, the junction kept 7 bases outside the gene matches. This CDR3 contains 14 residues.

The gene calls are TRBV9 and TRBJ2-7; 9 nucleotides line up with TRBD2. CDR1 and CDR2 from the germline V gene are SGDLS and YYNGEE. V gave up 1 base and J gave up 2 bases; unmatched junction bases: 4. The CDR3 has 15 amino acids. The CDR3 protein is CASSVNAGGPYEQYF. The CDR3, as DNA: TGTGCCAGCAGCGTAAACGCGGGAGGGCCCTACGAGCAGTACTTC.

The chain combines TRBV7-8 with TRBJ2-7, with D maybe TRBD2 (5 bases). V lost 5 bases to trimming and J lost 4 bases, with 12 bases between them. The CDR3 has 13 amino acids. Germline V lookup: CDR1 SGHVS, CDR2 FQNEAQ. CDR3 coding DNA: TGTGCCAGCAGCCCGAGGACGGGGTACGAGCAGTACTTC. Amino acids: CASSPRTGYEQYF.

The chain joins TRBV18 to TRBJ1-2, with D maybe TRBD1 (6 bases). The CDR3 contains 16 residues. Germline loops: CDR1 KGHSH, CDR2 LQKENI. V was trimmed by 2 bases and J by 3 bases, leaving 16 bases between them. CDR3 bases: TGTGCCAGCTCACCATCACAGGGAGCGTTATACTATGGCTACACCTTC. Translating it yields CASSPSQGALYYGYTF.

The rearrangement links TRBV6-1 to TRBJ1-2, with D perhaps matching TRBD1 (6 bases). CDR3 length: 13 amino acids. Germline values: CDR1 MNHNS, CDR2 SASEGT. The germline V and J ends were trimmed by 4 bases and 3 bases, with 9 bases remaining between them. CDR3 sequence: CASSGTGYYGYTF. Written as DNA, the CDR3 is TGTGCCAGCAGTGGAACAGGGTACTATGGCTACACCTTC.

This rearrangement joins TRBV2 to TRBJ1-1; D is uncertain. Germline V gives CDR1 SNHLY, CDR2 FYNNEI. The CDR3 is 15 residues long. Deletions cut 7 bases from V and 1 base from J, with 16 bases between. The CDR3 coding sequence is TGTGCCAGCAAGCTAGCCCTGACGGCGAACACTGAAGCTTTCTTT. Translating gives CASKLALTANTEAFF.

The chain uses TRBV18 and TRBJ2-1; 10 nucleotides align to TRBD2. This CDR3 is built from 16 residues. Germline lookup yields CDR1 KGHSH and CDR2 LQKENI. With V trimmed by 6 bases and J by 6 bases, 11 bases remained unmatched. CDR3 loop: CASSPAVAGGFNEQFF. In DNA form, the CDR3 reads TGTGCCAGCTCCCCGGCCGTAGCGGGAGGATTCAATGAGCAGTTCTTC.

This clone was seen just once. The chain combines TRBV30 with TRBJ1-5, with D perhaps matching TRBD1 (5 bases). Germline V lookup: CDR1 GTSNPN, CDR2 SVGIG (reference sequence). The CDR3 sequence is 13 residues long. CDR3 loop: CAFRDRGGQPQHF. CDR3 in DNA: TGTGCTTTTCGTGATAGGGGAGGACAGCCCCAGCATTTT.

The CDR3 sequence is CASRGSGGGEQFF. CDR3 sequence (DNA): TGTGCCAGCAGGGGGTCCGGGGGAGGGGAGCAGTTCTTC. The chain carries TRBV6-5 and TRBJ2-1; 7 bases match TRBD2. V was pared by 6 bases and J by 10 bases, with 9 bases of the junction left unmatched. The CDR3 runs 13 residues. Germline loops: CDR1 MNHEY, CDR2 SVGAGI.

The chain couples TRBV9 to TRBJ1-5; 7 bases fit TRBD1. The germline V gene has CDR1 SGDLS and CDR2 YYNGEE. CDR3 length: 14 residues. V lost 9 bases to trimming and J lost 4 bases; unmatched junction nucleotides: 10. CDR3: CATTAGQANQPQHF. The CDR3, as DNA: TGTGCCACCACAGCCGGACAGGCTAATCAGCCCCAGCATTTT.

Here the CDR3 reads CASSSRAGGTEAFF. The CDR3 DNA is TGTGCCAGCAGCTCCCGAGCAGGGGGCACTGAAGCTTTCTTT. The chain uses TRBV5-4 and TRBJ1-1; TRBD1 matches 7 bases. This CDR3 spans 14 amino acids. V was pared by 3 bases and J by 4 bases, with 6 bases of the junction left unmatched. Looked up from germline, CDR1 is SGHNT and CDR2 is YYREEE (reference sequence).

This sequence joins TRBV19 and TRBJ2-3, with D tentatively TRBD2 (6 bases). The germline gives CDR1 LNHDA, CDR2 SQIVND (reference sequence). The CDR3 is made up of 13 amino acids. Trimming shortened V by 10 bases and J by 2 bases, and 13 bases separated the two germline ends. CDR3 bases: TGTGCCACCATGGGACTTCTCACAGATACGCAGTATTTT. As protein: CATMGLLTDTQYF.

The chain combines TRBV10-3 with TRBJ1-2, with 9 nucleotides matching TRBD1. The CDR3 runs 14 residues. After removal of 3 bases from V and 4 bases from J, the junction contained 3 bases not matched to a gene. Germline values: CDR1 ENHRY, CDR2 SYGVKD. CDR3 sequence: CAISEDRGSYGYTF. For the CDR3, the DNA is TGTGCCATCAGTGAAGACAGGGGGTCCTATGGCTACACCTTC.

The rearrangement uses TRBV5-1 and TRBJ2-1, with no clear D. The germline gives CDR1 SGHRS, CDR2 YFSETQ. This CDR3 has 14 amino acids. V was shortened by 2 bases and J by 4 bases, with 10 bases between the two germline ends. For the CDR3, the DNA is TGCGCCAGCAGCTTACACCTGACTTACAATGAGCAGTTCTTC. It specifies CASSLHLTYNEQFF.

The CDR3 here is CASSQEGQGAYGYTF. The CDR3 nucleotides are TGCGCCAGCAGCCAAGAGGGACAGGGGGCATATGGCTACACCTTC. V and J are TRBV4-3 and TRBJ1-2; 12 positions agree with TRBD1. Germline trimming cut 0 bases from V and 5 bases from J; bases unmatched to any gene: 1. This CDR3 is 15 amino acids long. Germline V CDR1 and CDR2: LGHNA, YSLEER.

The chain carries TRBV7-9 and TRBJ1-3; weak D call: TRBD1 (5 bases). The CDR3 is 14 amino acids. Trimming cost V 1 base and J 4 bases, with 8 bases left between them. Germline V gene lookup returns CDR1 SEHNR and CDR2 FQNEAQ (reference sequence). CDR3: CASSLEGKGNTIYF. The CDR3 nucleotides are TGTGCCAGCAGCTTAGAGGGGAAAGGAAACACCATATATTTT.

This rearrangement joins TRBV15 to TRBJ2-7, with 8 bases fitting TRBD1. This CDR3 spans 14 amino acids. V was clipped by 3 bases and J by 5 bases; unmatched bases: 6. Germline V gene lookup returns CDR1 LNHNV and CDR2 YYDKDF (reference sequence). The DNA of the CDR3 is TGTGCCACCAGCAGGGACAGGGTGGGCCACGAGCAGTACTTC. Protein sequence: CATSRDRVGHEQYF.

CDR3 protein: CASSLSGISTDTQYF. The CDR3 bases are TGTGCCAGCAGCTTATCGGGGATCAGCACAGATACGCAGTATTTT. This sequence joins TRBV7-3 and TRBJ2-3, with D possibly being TRBD2 (5 bases). The germline V gene encodes CDR1 SGHTA and CDR2 FQGTGA. The CDR3 sequence is 15 residues long. Between the trimmed V and J ends, which lost 2 bases and 0 bases, there was a span of 9 bases.

This chain connects TRBV7-3 to TRBJ2-1; TRBD1 might be the D (5 bases). Germline CDR1 is SGHTA and CDR2 is FQGTGA. This CDR3 has 14 residues. Trimming removed 1 base at V and 9 bases at J, with 13 bases between. The CDR3 DNA sequence: TGTGCCAGCAGCTTAAATCCCCGCCAGGGTGAGCAGTTCTTC. Protein sequence: CASSLNPRQGEQFF.

V and J are TRBV20-1 and TRBJ1-5; D may be TRBD1 (5 bases). In germline, CDR1 is DFQATT, CDR2 SNEGSKA (reference sequence). There are 11 residues in the CDR3. The germline V and J ends were trimmed by 3 bases and 9 bases, with 9 bases remaining between them. The CDR3, as DNA: TGCAGTGCTAGGACAGATGGGCCCCAGCATTTT. Encoded protein: CSARTDGPQHF.

The CDR3 spells CASSLSSTANTEAFF. In DNA, the CDR3 is TGTGCCAGCAGCTTATCTTCGACAGCCAACACTGAAGCTTTCTTT. This rearrangement joins TRBV7-2 to TRBJ1-1; maybe TRBD1 (5 bases). V shed 2 bases and J shed 2 bases, with 12 bases lying between them. Germline assignment: CDR1 SGHTA and CDR2 FQGNSA. The CDR3 has 15 residues. Based on the CDR3 plus reference TRBV7-2 and TRBJ1-1, the full variable domain is GAGVSQSPSNKVTEKGKDVELRCDPISGHTALYWYRQSLGQGLEFLIYFQGNSAPDKSGLPSDRFSAERTGGSVSTLTIQRTQQEDSAVYLCASSLSSTANTEAFFGQGTRLTVV.

CDR3 in DNA: TGCGCCAGCAGGGGGACTAGCGGGAGGACCGGGGAGCTGTTTTTT. Encoded protein: CASRGTSGRTGELFF. The V and J genes are TRBV5-1 and TRBJ2-2; 15 nucleotides align to TRBD2. The CDR3 covers 15 residues. In germline, CDR1 is SGHRS, CDR2 YFSETQ. Trimming at V came to 5 bases and at J to 5 bases, leaving 1 base not matched to a gene.

The gene calls are TRBV30 and TRBJ2-5, with TRBD1 identical over 8 bases. The CDR3 extends over 13 amino acids. The germline V gene encodes CDR1 GTSNPN and CDR2 SVGIG (reference sequence). V lost 8 bases, J lost 2 bases, and 7 bases stayed unmatched. CDR3 nucleotides: TGTGCCCGCGCTGGGACAGGACAAGAGACCCAGTACTTC. It specifies CARAGTGQETQYF.

V gene TRBV6-5 combines with J gene TRBJ1-1; weak D call: TRBD1 (6 bases). The CDR3 runs 15 residues. Germline V lookup: CDR1 MNHEY, CDR2 SVGAGI. V was pared by 0 bases and J by 8 bases, with 16 bases between. CDR3 region: CASSYSGAGTGEAFF. The CDR3 nucleotides read TGTGCCAGCAGTTACTCGGGGGCGGGGACCGGCGAAGCTTTCTTT.

V is TRBV9 and J is TRBJ1-2; maybe TRBD1 (5 bases). The length of the CDR3 is 15 residues. The germline CDR1 and CDR2 sequences are SGDLS and YYNGEE. V lost 0 bases and J lost 0, with 9 bases in between. In nucleotides, the CDR3 is TGTGCCAGCAGCGTAGGAGGGGTAGCTAACTATGGCTACACCTTC. Amino acid sequence: CASSVGGVANYGYTF.

In its sample, this clone was seen a few times. The V call is TRBV5-6, the J call TRBJ1-2, with TRBD1 as a possible D gene (6 bases). This CDR3 comprises 15 residues. The V end was cut by 0 bases, the J end by 4 bases, with 13 bases between. Germline V gene sequence: CDR1 SGHDT, CDR2 YYEEEE. The CDR3 spells CASSLGTAEIYGYTF. The CDR3 DNA is TGTGCCAGCAGCTTGGGGACAGCCGAAATCTATGGCTACACCTTC.

This clone was counted once. Given a much more abundant clone one base away, this may be a read error. The CDR3 DNA reads as TGTGCCAGCAGCTTAGAGGGTGGGGGGGGCGAAGCTTTCTTT. The encoded protein is CASSLEGGGGEAFF. The chain has TRBV7-9 and TRBJ1-1; D possibly corresponds to TRBD1 (6 bases). Germline V gene data show CDR1 as SEHNR and CDR2 as FQNEAQ (reference sequence). Trimming left V 1 base short and J 8 bases short, with 14 bases between. This CDR3 spans 14 amino acids.